This entry lists 15 T cell receptor beta chains sequenced from one sample in a study of cytomegalovirus exposure and HLA in healthy donors. Amplification used 60 Vbeta primers and 13 Jbeta primers. The protocol was immunoSEQ multiplex PCR, while the TCRdb copy is restricted to in-frame clones and leaves out a portion. The data hold 120,000 to 150,000 clones, with about four fifths observed a single time. Source material: PBMCs. These receptor sequences come from a man aged 25-45 years in good health and CMV-seronegative.

The chain combines TRBV5-1 with TRBJ2-1, with 13 bases that match TRBD2. There are 15 residues in the CDR3. V shed 7 bases, J shed 6 bases, and the junction held 7 bases outside the gene matches. From germline, CDR1 is SGHRS and CDR2 YFSETQ. The CDR3 sequence is CASDKGLAGSNEQFF. DNA of the CDR3: TGCGCCAGCGACAAGGGACTAGCGGGGTCCAATGAGCAGTTCTTC.

As DNA, the CDR3 is TGTGCCTGGAGCGGGAAGGGTGGTCAGCCCCAGCATTTT. This translates into CAWSGKGGQPQHF. This chain connects TRBV30 to TRBJ1-5; D gene ambiguous. CDR3 size: 13 residues. Trimming left V 3 bases short and J 6 bases short, with 12 bases between. From germline, CDR1 is GTSNPN and CDR2 SVGIG (reference sequence).

The genes are TRBV2 and TRBJ2-7; 10 bases match TRBD2. This CDR3 is 14 amino acids long. Germline values: CDR1 SNHLY, CDR2 FYNNEI. Losses at the gene ends were 10 bases for V and 3 bases for J; bases not matched to a gene: 9. CDR3 loop: CATGAASGGYEQYF. The CDR3 bases are TGTGCCACAGGGGCCGCTAGCGGGGGCTACGAGCAGTACTTC.

The V call is TRBV5-1, the J call TRBJ2-2; 11 bases line up with TRBD2. Germline assignment: CDR1 SGHRS and CDR2 YFSETQ. CDR3 length: 14 residues. Trimming at V came to 4 bases and at J to 7 bases, leaving 3 bases not matched to a gene. As DNA, the CDR3 is TGCGCCAGCAGCGGGACTAGCGGAGGCGGGGAGCTGTTTTTT. Protein sequence: CASSGTSGGGELFF. The full variable domain, completed using reference TRBV5-1 and TRBJ2-2, is KAGVTQTPRYLIKTRGQQVTLSCSPISGHRSVSWYQQTPGQGLQFLFEYFSETQRNKGNFPGRFSGRQFSNSRSEMNVSTLELGDSALYLCASSGTSGGGELFFGEGSRLTVL.

The CDR3 DNA reads as TGTGCCAGCAGTTTATACCCCACTTACGAGCAGTACTTC. This encodes CASSLYPTYEQYF. This rearrangement joins TRBV27 to TRBJ2-5; D gene uncertain. TRBJ2-7 matches the DNA end more closely, so the J call is doubtful. The germline V gene encodes CDR1 MNHEY and CDR2 SMNVEV (reference sequence). The CDR3 runs 13 residues.

The gene calls are TRBV13 and TRBJ1-2, with 9 bases lining up with TRBD1. CDR3 length: 13 amino acids. The germline V gene has CDR1 PRHDT and CDR2 FYEKMQ (reference sequence). V gave up 5 bases and J gave up 8 bases; unmatched junction bases: 6. CDR3 sequence (DNA): TGTGCCAGCAGCCGCGACAGGGGGGACGGCTACACCTTC. It is translated as CASSRDRGDGYTF.

The gene calls are TRBV10-2 and TRBJ2-5, with D perhaps TRBD1 (6 bases). Trimming removed 6 bases at V and 5 bases at J, with 19 bases between. The CDR3 covers 15 residues. In germline, CDR1 is WSHSY, CDR2 SAAADI. Here the CDR3 reads CASSLTGSLGETQYF. In nucleotides, the CDR3 is TGCGCCAGCAGCCTCACAGGGTCCCTGGGGGAGACCCAGTACTTC.

The chain joins TRBV7-9 to TRBJ2-1; TRBD2 aligns across 9 bases. V was pared by 0 bases and J by 10 bases, with 4 bases of the junction left unmatched. Per the germline V gene, CDR1 is SEHNR and CDR2 is FQNEAQ (reference sequence). The CDR3 has 14 amino acids. The CDR3 protein is CASSLARGTSEQFF. CDR3 DNA sequence: TGTGCCAGCAGCTTAGCGCGAGGGACTAGCGAGCAGTTCTTC.

This chain connects TRBV6-6 to TRBJ1-1, with 9 bases that match TRBD1. The CDR3 length is 14 residues. Germline values: CDR1 MNHNY, CDR2 SVGAGI (reference sequence). V was pared by 0 bases and J by 4 bases, with 0 bases of the junction left unmatched. CDR3 loop: CASSYSQGATEAFF. The CDR3, as DNA: TGTGCCAGCAGTTACTCACAGGGGGCCACTGAAGCTTTCTTT.

The chain recombines TRBV28 with TRBJ2-5; D remains unclear. There are 14 residues in the CDR3. Trimming took off 3 bases at V and 6 bases at J, with 14 bases between the two ends. Looked up from germline, CDR1 is MDHEN and CDR2 is SYDVKM. Here the CDR3 reads CASSLRPTSQTQYF. CDR3 DNA: TGTGCCAGCAGTTTGCGCCCTACGAGCCAGACCCAGTACTTC.

The chain combines TRBV28 with TRBJ2-3; 15 positions match TRBD2. Per germline, CDR1 MDHEN and CDR2 SYDVKM. This CDR3 contains 18 residues. Trimming cost V 3 bases and J 1 base; bases outside gene matches: 5. CDR3 amino acids: CASSLGLAGGPRTDTQYF. The CDR3 nucleotides are TGTGCCAGCAGTTTGGGACTAGCGGGAGGCCCGCGCACAGATACGCAGTATTTT.

The count of this clone is one. This sequence joins TRBV6-4 and TRBJ1-3; tentatively, D is TRBD1 (5 bases). Germline V gene sequence: CDR1 MRHNA, CDR2 SNTAGT. The V and J ends lost 0 bases and 4 bases respectively, with 22 bases between them. CDR3 length equals 19 residues. CDR3 protein: CASSDSAAGNGLDGNTIYF. DNA for the CDR3: TGTGCCAGCAGTGACTCCGCGGCAGGGAATGGTCTAGACGGAAACACCATATATTTT.

Turning to this clone: Other DNA sequences in the sample encode the same CDR3. The genes are TRBV5-1 and TRBJ2-5, with 7 bases fitting TRBD2. The V gene end was trimmed by 4 bases and the J gene end by 2 bases; junction bases not matched to a gene: 2. CDR3 length: 13 amino acids. CDR1 SGHRS and CDR2 YFSETQ come from the germline V gene. The CDR3 region has the DNA TGCGCCAGCAGCCCGGGGGGACAAGAGACCCAGTACTTC. This encodes CASSPGGQETQYF.

The V gene is TRBV5-4, the J gene TRBJ2-2; D unclear. Trimming removed 3 bases at V and 4 bases at J, with 4 bases between. In germline, CDR1 is SGHNT, CDR2 YYREEE (reference sequence). This CDR3 has 12 amino acids. The CDR3 DNA sequence: TGTGCCAGCAGCTCGGTCACCGGGGAGCTGTTTTTT. It codes for CASSSVTGELFF.

This clone came up a few times. The V call is TRBV6-5, the J call TRBJ1-5; D may be TRBD1 (5 bases). CDR3 size: 15 residues. Germline CDR1 is MNHEY and CDR2 is SVGAGI. V lost 0 bases and J 7 bases, leaving 13 bases between the germline ends. This CDR3 is CASSYSMQGMQPQHF. The CDR3 nucleotides are TGTGCCAGCAGTTACTCGATGCAGGGCATGCAGCCCCAGCATTTT.